What follows are 13 T cell receptor beta chains derived from one specimen sequenced in a study of shared clonotypes between healthy human individuals. Using immunoSEQ multiplex PCR, the repertoire was profiled, and TCRdb retains in-frame clones only, with some absent. The table includes 800,000 to 1,200,000 clones, around three quarters detected once. The sample taken for sequencing was memory CD4+ T cells from PBMCs. Stated subset: CD45RA-negative fraction. These receptors all come from a young man in good health. Some clones in this sample may be carry-over from other donors' samples.

This rearrangement joins TRBV6-6 to TRBJ1-2, with D perhaps TRBD1 (5 bases). V lost 6 bases, J lost 2 bases, and 13 bases lay in between. The CDR3 runs 14 residues. Germline loops: CDR1 MNHNY, CDR2 SVGAGI (reference sequence). DNA of the CDR3: TGTGCCAGCAGCCGACAGCTACTAAACTATGGCTACACCTTC. Its translation: CASSRQLLNYGYTF.

This clone was seen a handful of times. This chain uses TRBV9 with TRBJ1-1, with D hard to call. V was trimmed by 4 bases and J by 0 bases, leaving 13 bases between them. The CDR3 consists of 15 residues. The germline CDR1 and CDR2 sequences are SGDLS and YYNGEE. The CDR3 spells CASSQRTSMNTEAFF. The CDR3 DNA reads TGTGCCAGCAGCCAACGGACCTCCATGAACACTGAAGCTTTCTTT.

This clone has only one observation. The J gene is TRBJ1-1, the V gene TRBV2, with 7 bases matching TRBD1. Germline lookup yields CDR1 SNHLY and CDR2 FYNNEI. This CDR3 has 15 amino acids. Losses at the gene ends were 6 bases for V and 1 base for J; bases not matched to a gene: 8. CDR3 nucleotides: TGTGCCAGCAGAACAACAGGGGTCCGGAACACTGAAGCTTTCTTT. Protein sequence: CASRTTGVRNTEAFF.

V and J are TRBV6-4 and TRBJ2-3, with no clear D. The CDR3 totals 13 residues. V lost 6 bases and J 5 bases, leaving 12 bases between the germline ends. Germline lookup yields CDR1 MRHNA and CDR2 SNTAGT. The CDR3 sequence is CASSLNYGDTQYF. For the CDR3, the DNA is TGTGCCAGCAGCCTAAACTACGGAGATACGCAGTATTTT.

This clone was recorded many times. The genes are TRBV30 and TRBJ2-5, with TRBD2 as a possible D gene (6 bases). Germline CDR1 reads GTSNPN; CDR2 reads SVGIG (reference sequence). V was cut by 0 bases and J by 5 bases, with 22 bases left in between. This CDR3 spans 17 amino acids. The CDR3 bases are TGTGCCTGGAGTGTATTTGGCGGGGCAAGCGTGAGGGAGACCCAGTACTTC. Translating gives CAWSVFGGASVRETQYF.

This clone was observed a single time. The CDR3 loop reads CASSQGNRGPGELFF. The CDR3 DNA sequence: TGTGCCAGCAGCCAGGGAAACAGGGGACCCGGGGAGCTGTTTTTT. The chain has TRBV7-8 and TRBJ2-2; 7 nucleotides match TRBD1. This CDR3 is built from 15 residues. Germline CDR1 reads SGHVS; CDR2 reads FQNEAQ. Losses at the gene ends were 5 bases for V and 6 bases for J; bases not matched to a gene: 9.

The chain uses TRBV7-9 and TRBJ2-7, with a possible D match to TRBD1 (6 bases). Germline V lookup: CDR1 SEHNR, CDR2 FQNEAQ (reference sequence). The ends were cut back, 4 bases at V and 1 base at J, with 8 bases in the middle. CDR3 length equals 13 residues. The CDR3, as DNA: TGTGCCAGCAGCTGGGACATGTCCTACGAGCAGTACTTC. It translates to CASSWDMSYEQYF.

This clone was picked up one time. This chain uses TRBV6-1 with TRBJ2-7; 9 nucleotides line up with TRBD1. Germline lookup yields CDR1 MNHNS and CDR2 SASEGT. The CDR3 contains 15 residues. With 4 bases clipped from V and 3 bases from J, the junction kept 7 bases outside the gene matches. The CDR3 DNA reads as TGTGCCAGCAGTGTCTACGGACAGGGGTTCTACGAGCAGTACTTC. This translates into CASSVYGQGFYEQYF.

As for this clone: A read error may produce the germline difference seen at one junction end. This chain joins TRBV11-2 and TRBJ2-4; D might be TRBD1 (6 bases). The CDR3 is made up of 11 amino acids. CDR1 and CDR2 from the germline V gene are SGHAT and FQNNGV. The CDR3 protein is CASTNSGHPSF. CDR3 DNA sequence: TGTGCCAGCACGAACTCGGGACACCCGAGCTTC.

The chain recombines TRBV7-9 with TRBJ2-1; D gene ambiguous. The CDR3 loop spans 13 amino acids. Trimming removed 4 bases at V and 6 bases at J, with 10 bases between. Germline V gene sequence: CDR1 SEHNR, CDR2 FQNEAQ (reference sequence). CDR3 DNA sequence: TGTGCCAGCAGCTCCCAGACCCCCAATGAGCAGTTCTTC. Protein product: CASSSQTPNEQFF. Full variable domain (outside the CDR3, taken from reference TRBV7-9 and TRBJ2-1): DTGVSQNPRHKITKRGQNVTFRCDPISEHNRLYWYRQTLGQGPEFLTYFQNEAQLEKSRLLSDRFSAERPKGSFSTLEIQRTEQGDSAMYLCASSSQTPNEQFFGPGTRLTVL.

This clone was seen once. The chain is built from TRBV15 and TRBJ2-4; 9 positions agree with TRBD1. The CDR3 runs 15 residues. Germline V lookup: CDR1 LNHNV, CDR2 YYDKDF (reference sequence). The ends lost 4 bases at V and 6 bases at J; junction bases unmatched: 7. DNA for the CDR3: TGTGCCACCAGCACCCCCGGGACAGGGCTAAACATTCAGTACTTC. Translating gives CATSTPGTGLNIQYF.

The chain's CDR3 is CASSGLAAGGTQYF. CDR3 coding DNA: TGTGCCAGCAGTGGCCTAGCGGCGGGGGGGACCCAGTACTTC. The V gene is TRBV2, the J gene TRBJ2-5; 8 bases fit TRBD2. This CDR3 region has 14 residues. The germline gives CDR1 SNHLY, CDR2 FYNNEI. V shed 4 bases and J 7 bases; nucleotides not matched to a gene: 8.

The chain has TRBV5-1 and TRBJ2-3, with TRBD2 as a possible D gene (5 bases). V was trimmed by 0 bases and J by 4 bases, leaving 15 bases between them. The length of the CDR3 is 16 residues. The germline V gene has CDR1 SGHRS and CDR2 YFSETQ. The CDR3 loop is CASSLARHSAADTQYF. CDR3 DNA: TGCGCCAGCAGCTTGGCCCGTCATAGCGCGGCAGATACGCAGTATTTT.